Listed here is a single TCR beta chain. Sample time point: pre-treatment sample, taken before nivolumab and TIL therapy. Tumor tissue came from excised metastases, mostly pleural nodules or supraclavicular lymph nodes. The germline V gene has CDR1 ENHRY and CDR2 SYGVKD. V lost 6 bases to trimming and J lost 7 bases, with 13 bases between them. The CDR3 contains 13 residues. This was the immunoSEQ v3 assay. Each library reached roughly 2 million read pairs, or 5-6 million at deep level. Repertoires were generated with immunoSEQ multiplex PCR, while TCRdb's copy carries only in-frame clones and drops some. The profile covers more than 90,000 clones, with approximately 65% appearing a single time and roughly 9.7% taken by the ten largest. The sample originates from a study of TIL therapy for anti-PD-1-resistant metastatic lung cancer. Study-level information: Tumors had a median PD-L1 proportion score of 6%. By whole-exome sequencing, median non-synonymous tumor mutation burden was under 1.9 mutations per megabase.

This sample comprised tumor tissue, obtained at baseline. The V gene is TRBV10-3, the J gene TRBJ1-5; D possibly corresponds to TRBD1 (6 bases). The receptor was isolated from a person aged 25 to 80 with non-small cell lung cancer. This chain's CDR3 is CAISQGLEQPQHF. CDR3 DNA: TGTGCCATCAGCCAGGGGTTGGAGCAGCCCCAGCATTTT.